The 10 T cell receptor beta chains below all came from one sample that was sequenced in a study of T cell clonality in common variable immunodeficiency. This table comes from immunoSEQ multiplex PCR, and its TCRdb copy is limited to in-frame clones, with some not included. The sample contains some 50,000 clones, none of them singletons. Sequenced sample: peripheral blood mononuclear cells. The receptors come from a person between 18 and 75 years old in good health.

This clone was seen at least ten times. Compared with germline, one end of the junction differs, possibly owing to a read error. The read comes to an end 3 residues before the CDR3 does, leaving the germline J gene to fill in the end. The chain links TRBV4-2 to TRBJ1-2; D is possibly TRBD1 (6 bases). CDR3 length: 15 amino acids. Germline assignment: CDR1 LGHNA and CDR2 YNFKEQ. The chain's CDR3 is CASSQSLGQIYGYTF. Incomplete CDR3 DNA: TGCGCCAGCAGCCAGTCCCTTGGACAGATCTATGGC.

At least ten counts were recorded for this clone. CDR3 residues: CASSSLLSGSYEQYF. The DNA read from the CDR3 is TGTGCCAGCAGCTCCTTATTGAGCGGCTCCTACGAG. The V call is TRBV7-8, the J call TRBJ2-7; TRBD2 is a possible D gene (5 bases). The CDR3 is cut off 3 residues early in the read; its end comes from the germline J gene. There are 15 residues in the CDR3. Germline V gene sequence: CDR1 SGHVS, CDR2 FQNEAQ. Deletions cut 4 bases from V and 0 bases from J, with 13 bases between.

As to this clone: The missing CDR3 end, 3 residues past where the read stops, is filled in from the germline J gene. The chain has TRBV6-2 or TRBV6-3 and TRBJ2-1; a possible D gene is TRBD2 (6 bases). CDR1 and CDR2 (germline): MNHEY, SVGEGT. Trimming removed 4 bases at V and 5 bases at J, with 12 bases between. The length of the CDR3 is 14 residues. The sequenced CDR3 bases are TGTGCCAGCAGTTTTCGGGGGTACCACAATGAG. This gives the protein CASSFRGYHNE. The CDR3 in its entirety is CASSFRGYHNEQFF.

This clone was detected ten times or more. The read stops 3 residues short of the end of the CDR3; the missing end is completed from the germline J gene. The V gene is TRBV20-1, the J gene TRBJ2-3, with 7 positions matching TRBD2. The V gene's germline CDR1 is DFQATT and CDR2 SNEGSKA (reference sequence). The length of the CDR3 is 14 residues. The CDR3 sequence: CSASSLAFSETQYF. The sequenced part of the CDR3 DNA is TGCAGTGCTAGCTCACTAGCGTTCTCGGAGACG.

The table lists this clone with a few counts. With a much larger clone just one base away, this may be a read error. CDR3 region: CASSLYQGKQPQYF. Incomplete CDR3 DNA: TGTGCCAGTAGTCTTTATCAGGGAAAGCAGCCG. This chain links TRBV19 with TRBJ2-3, with D maybe TRBD1 (5 bases). The read ends 3 residues early relative to the CDR3; the germline J gene fills the gap. Germline-derived CDR1 and CDR2 are LNHDA and SQIVND (reference sequence). This CDR3 spans 14 amino acids.

This clone was observed at least ten times. The CDR3 end is not reached by the read, which stops 3 residues before it; the germline J gene fills it in. This chain uses TRBV5-1 with TRBJ2-7; TRBD1 matches at 7 bases. Trimming at V came to 4 bases and at J to 3 bases, leaving 7 bases not matched to a gene. The CDR3 covers 14 residues. The germline gives CDR1 SGHRS, CDR2 YFSETQ. The chain's CDR3 is CASSLVQGYYEQYF. The covered CDR3 bases are TGCGCCAGCAGCCTGGTACAGGGGTACTACGAG.

This clone was detected ten times or more. The CDR3 end falls 3 residues outside the read, so it is completed with the germline J gene. The chain links TRBV20-1 to TRBJ2-2; 7 bases are a match to TRBD1. With 5 bases clipped from V and 0 bases from J, the junction kept 9 bases outside the gene matches. CDR3 length equals 16 residues. Germline V gene sequence: CDR1 DFQATT, CDR2 SNEGSKA (reference sequence). The DNA read from the CDR3 is TGCAGTGCTGTAAACCCGACAGGGTCGAACACCGGGGAG. Translation: CSAVNPTGSNTGE. The entire CDR3 protein reads CSAVNPTGSNTGELFF.

This clone was observed many times. The read falls 3 residues short of the CDR3 end, and the missing part is taken from the germline J gene. This chain uses TRBV5-1 with TRBJ2-3, with a weak D call TRBD2 (5 bases). The germline V gene encodes CDR1 SGHRS and CDR2 YFSETQ. This CDR3 has 14 amino acids. The V and J ends lost 3 bases and 1 base respectively, with 9 bases between them. CDR3 sequence: CASSSGSGTDTQYF. CDR3 bases read: TGCGCCAGCAGCTCGGGGTCGGGCACAGATACG.

This clone was seen more than once but under ten times. Relative to the germline gene, one junction end is altered; a read error may explain this. The CDR3 here is CASGIYNTEAFF. CDR3 DNA (partial): TGTGCCAGTGGTATATATAACACTGAA. J is TRBJ1-1 and V is TRBV19; D gene ambiguous. With the read ending 3 residues before the CDR3 end, the germline J gene is used to fill in that end. Germline CDR1 is LNHDA and CDR2 is SQIVND (reference sequence). The CDR3 sequence is 12 residues long.

The sample holds many counts of this clone. Germline and junction disagree at one end, which may indicate a read error. The read terminates 3 residues before the CDR3 end, so the remaining end is supplied by the germline J gene. This chain uses TRBV4-2 with TRBJ2-7, with 7 bases fitting TRBD2. The CDR3 runs 16 residues. Germline CDR1 LGHNA, CDR2 YNFKEQ. The DNA read from the CDR3 is TGCGCCAGCAGCCAAGATCATATAGCGGGTACCTACGAG. Translated: CASSQDHIAGTYE. The entire CDR3 reads CASSQDHIAGTYEQYF.